This T cell receptor beta chain was found in a study of blood T cell repertoires in COVID-19. Study-level information: T cells, B-cell-depleted T cells, or PBMCs provided the cDNA or gDNA that served as material.

CDR3 length: 15 amino acids. J lost 8 bases, V lost 4 bases, and 9 bases had no gene match. CDR1 is SGHRS and CDR2 is YFSETQ in the germline V gene. The protocol was immunoSEQ multiplex PCR, while the TCRdb copy is restricted to in-frame clones and leaves out a portion. The sample yields hundreds of thousands of clones, around 88% seen once. This sequence joins TRBV5-1 and TRBJ1-6, with 7 positions matching TRBD1. The sequenced material came from peripheral blood. The receptor was isolated from a woman in her fifties or sixties with COVID-19, enrolled during active disease. The CDR3: CASSVLGGGDSPLHF. The DNA of the CDR3 is TGCGCCAGCAGCGTTTTAGGGGGCGGTGATTCACCCCTCCACTTT.